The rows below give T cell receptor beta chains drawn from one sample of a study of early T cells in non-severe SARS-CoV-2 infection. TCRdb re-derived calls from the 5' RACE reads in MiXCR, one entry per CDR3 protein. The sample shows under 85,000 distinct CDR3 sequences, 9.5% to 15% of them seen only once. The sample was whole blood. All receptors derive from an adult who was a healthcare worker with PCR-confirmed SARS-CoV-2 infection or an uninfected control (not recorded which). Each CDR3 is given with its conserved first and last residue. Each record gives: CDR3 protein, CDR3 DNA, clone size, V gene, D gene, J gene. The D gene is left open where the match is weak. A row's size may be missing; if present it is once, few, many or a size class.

CSPGPSNQPQHF TGCAGCCCGGGACCGAGCAATCAGCCCCAGCATTTT many TRBV29-1 NA TRBJ1-5
CASSTPGISYNEQFF TGTGCCAGCAGTACCCCGGGTATATCCTACAATGAGCAGTTCTTC NA TRBV6-2/TRBV6-3 NA TRBJ2-1
CASSEDSSPLHF TGTGCCAGCAGTGAAGATAGTAGTCCCCTCCACTTT many TRBV2 NA TRBJ1-6
CSVVPGPAEAFF TGCAGCGTAGTTCCTGGCCCGGCTGAAGCTTTCTTT few TRBV29-1 NA TRBJ1-1
CASSLIPLAGLAETDTQYF TGCGCCAGCAGCTTGATCCCACTCGCCGGACTAGCGGAGACAGATACGCAGTATTTT many TRBV5-1 TRBD2 TRBJ2-3
CASSYLDSFYEQYF TGTGCCAGCAGTTACCTTGACAGCTTTTACGAGCAGTACTTC NA TRBV6-2/TRBV6-3 NA TRBJ2-7
CASSLSGERGTDTQYF TGTGCCAGCAGTTTATCGGGGGAGCGGGGCACAGATACGCAGTATTTT NA TRBV12-3/TRBV12-4 NA TRBJ2-3
CASRGLAGADTQYF TGTGCCAGCAGAGGACTAGCAGGTGCCGATACGCAGTATTTT NA TRBV6-2/TRBV6-3 TRBD2 TRBJ2-3
CASSFKVNTEAFF TGTGCCAGCAGCTTTAAAGTGAACACTGAAGCTTTCTTT few TRBV11-3 NA TRBJ1-1
CASTLRGISNQPQHF TGTGCCAGCACCCTACGGGGGATAAGCAATCAGCCCCAGCATTTT few TRBV12-3/TRBV12-4 NA TRBJ1-5
CSACFPSAGGITDTQYF TGCAGCGCGTGTTTCCCCTCAGCGGGAGGGATCACAGATACGCAGTATTTT NA TRBV29-1 TRBD2 TRBJ2-3
CASSSVLGRTDTQYF TGTGCCAGCAGCTCGGTACTCGGGCGCACAGATACGCAGTATTTT few TRBV7-2 NA TRBJ2-3
CASSALTGGYEQYF TGTGCCAGCAGCGCCTTGACAGGGGGTTATGAGCAGTACTTC many TRBV7-2 TRBD1 TRBJ2-7
CASSKGGGPDTQYF TGTGCCAGCAGCAAGGGCGGAGGTCCAGATACGCAGTATTTT many TRBV28 NA TRBJ2-3